This TCR beta chain was observed in a study of blood T cell repertoires in COVID-19. The method was immunoSEQ multiplex PCR; TCRdb's version includes in-frame clones alone and lacks a portion of them. Among about 170,000 clones listed, less than 85% were seen once. The length of the CDR3 is 15 residues. V lost 4 bases, J lost 4 bases, and 7 bases stayed unmatched. Germline V gene sequence: CDR1 MNHEY, CDR2 SMNVEV (reference sequence). The chain employs TRBV27 and TRBJ1-1; 9 nucleotides agree with TRBD1. The sample taken for sequencing was PBMCs or T cells enriched from blood (not recorded which). The TCR originated in a man between 50 and 59 years old who had recovered from COVID-19. Written as DNA, the CDR3 is TGTGCCAGCAGTTCCGACAGGGGGGTAAGCACTGAAGCTTTCTTT. This gives the protein CASSSDRGVSTEAFF.